This entry is about one T cell receptor (beta chain). The antigen this receptor binds is unknown. One base away there is no much larger clone; base qualities are not given. The time point label corresponds to: pretreatment peripheral blood. A cohort of roughly 30 patients with locally advanced or metastatic urothelial carcinoma, treated at Memorial Sloan Kettering on a trial protocol, was included. Peripheral blood mononuclear cells were collected pretreatment and during treatment, with between 1 and 8 total time points obtained per patient. The Qiagen DNeasy Blood extraction kit was used to purify genomic DNA from total PBMCs and tumor samples. PBMCs were collected pretreatment and during treatment, and were isolated and stored as previously described. These data belong to a study of PD-L1 blockade in urothelial cancer (dated by TCRdb to about 2017). Notes on the research overall: All patients started therapy at some point between 2014 and 2016 and received atezolizumab 1,200 mg intravenously every 3 weeks. Durable clinical benefit was achieved by nine patients and was not achieved by 20 patients. In the same patients, pretreatment tumors underwent whole exome sequencing and RNA sequencing in addition to TCR sequencing. A median of roughly 140,000 T cells and some 82,000 unique TCRs was obtained from blood samples, and a median clonality of approximately 0.077 was observed. Blood samples were analyzed at two time points: 3 weeks after treatment start (second dose) and 6 weeks after treatment start. An ECOG performance status of 0 or 1 was recorded for the patients, and 0 to 3 prior chemotherapy regimens had been received by the patients. Under 30 patients had pretreatment blood TCR-seq, roughly 25 had at least one posttreatment blood collection, and roughly 25 had tumor TCR-seq. Durable clinical benefit was defined as a progression-free survival longer than 6 months, and TCR features were additionally tested against progression-free survival and overall survival. About 85% of the roughly 29 patients were identified as males with urothelial cancer of bladder origin, and a prior smoking history was reported by 18 of 29 patients. Pretreatment tumor samples, along with matched peripheral blood collected serially before and after atezolizumab treatment, underwent TCR sequencing. Somatic, immune and clinical correlates of response to PD-L1 blockade with atezolizumab in urothelial cancer were the focus of an exploratory multi-omic analysis. General study outcomes and caveats: Patients with durable benefit showed greater expansion of tumor-associated TCR clones in peripheral blood 3 weeks after starting treatment (n of about 22, p = 0.022). A pretreatment peripheral blood TCR clonality below the median was linked to improved progression-free and overall survival. Because the sample size was small (n of about 27) and many of the analyses were exploratory, the results are meant to be hypothesis-generating.

The CDR3 covers 16 residues, taking in both the cysteine and the phenylalanine. Here the CDR3 DNA is all that survives: 48 bases in frame from base 1. CDR1 and CDR2, looked up from the germline V gene (reference sequence), are SGHNT and YYREEE. Trimming takes 4 bases off V and 2 bases off J; junction bases not matched to a gene: 8. To estimate absolute template abundance from read counts, synthetic TCR analog templates were spiked into each PCR. Using the immunoSEQ assay, TCRbeta CDR3 regions were amplified from genomic DNA with bias-controlled V and J gene primers. Rearranged TCRbeta segments were sequenced at approximately 20X coverage. The paper's processing steps were these. Sequencing errors were corrected by clustering and CDR3s were annotated against IMGT to assign V, D and J genes. Only productive TCRbeta rearrangements were used in downstream analyses, excluding out-of-frame or stop-codon sequences. To compute clonality, Shannon entropy was normalized by the log of the number of unique productive sequences and then subtracted from one. Clones differing between time points or between blood and tumor were identified using Fisher's exact test with Benjamini-Hochberg correction, with an adjusted p below 0.01 applied as the threshold. Sourced from immuneACCESS, this table was stored by TCRdb with only in-frame sequences that have V and J called. A share of the clones is absent; for the studies checked, an unresolved V gene accounts for under half, and the remainder has no known explanation. V, J and clone size are those of that table, while D and trimming were read from the DNA. The table for this sample lists roughly 63,000 clones; approximately 80% of them were counted only once. The leading ten clones occupy 2.5% to 3.5% of the sample.

This clonotype was sampled from a man aged 65-85 years with urothelial cancer. The chain links TRBV5-4 with TRBJ2-3, with TRBD2 matching 9 junction bases. The specimen was PBMCs, collected around atezolizumab (anti-PD-L1) treatment. The bases are TGTGCCAGCAGCACCCCGCCTAGCGGGAACACAGATACGCAGTATTTT. Translated, this is CASSTPPSGNTDTQYF.